This T cell receptor (beta chain) was found in a study of blood T cell repertoires in COVID-19. Across the whole study: From T cells, B-cell-depleted T cells, or PBMCs came the material, which was cDNA or gDNA.

Under the authors' procedure: Nucleated cell counts were estimated from reference gene primer amplification. The table came from immunoSEQ multiplex PCR; TCRdb's copy has only in-frame clones and leaves some out. V, J and clone size are those of that table, while D and trimming were read from the DNA. The data show about 130,000 clones, 85% seen once. The CDR3 covers 16 residues. The germline gives CDR1 SGHNT, CDR2 YYREEE (reference sequence). Trimming shortened V by 0 bases and J by 8 bases, and 21 bases separated the two germline ends. The chain uses TRBV5-4 and TRBJ2-7; possibly TRBD2 for D (6 bases). This clonotype originated in a human donor in a cohort sampled during active COVID-19. Sequenced input: peripheral blood. The CDR3 DNA sequence: TGTGCCAGCAGCTTGGCCGGGCGGGGTGGAGGTCCTCAGCAGTACTTC. It codes for CASSLAGRGGGPQQYF.